A selection of T cell receptor beta chains follows, all from one sample in a study of cytomegalovirus exposure and HLA in healthy donors. The table came from immunoSEQ multiplex PCR; TCRdb's copy has only in-frame clones and leaves some out. The sample lists 150,000 or so clones, about 86% occurring once. Material for sequencing was PBMCs. The receptor source for this set is a human donor in good health. Both conserved end residues are part of each CDR3. Each record gives: J gene, D gene, CDR3 length, V gene, clone size, CDR3 protein, CDR3 DNA. A D gene is named only where the DNA matches it firmly. The size field is filled for only some rows; it gives once, few, many or a size class.

>TRBJ1-1|TRBD1|13|TRBV7-9|.
CASSRIQGGEAFF
TGTGCCAGCAGCCGAATACAGGGGGGTGAAGCTTTCTTT
>TRBJ2-3|.|12|TRBV5-1|.
CASSLDWATQYF
TGCGCCAGCAGCTTGGATTGGGCTACGCAGTATTTT
>TRBJ1-5|TRBD1|15|TRBV28|.
CASRYTGGADQPQHF
TGTGCCAGCAGATATACAGGGGGCGCCGATCAGCCCCAGCATTTT
>TRBJ2-5|TRBD2|14|TRBV11-2|.
CASSRTSGQETQYF
TGTGCCAGCAGCCGGACTAGCGGCCAAGAGACCCAGTACTTC
>TRBJ1-1|.|16|TRBV7-2|.
CASRLGRRGSSTEAFF
TGTGCCAGCAGATTAGGACGAAGGGGATCGAGCACTGAAGCTTTCTTT
>TRBJ1-6|.|15|TRBV6-5|.
CASRGPGAYNSPLHF
TGTGCCAGCAGAGGCCCCGGAGCCTATAATTCACCCCTCCACTTT
>TRBJ2-1|.|10|TRBV20-1|.
CSTGSVEQFF
TGCAGTACAGGATCTGTTGAGCAGTTCTTC
>TRBJ2-1|.|13|TRBV18|once
CASSPQGYNEQFF
TGTGCCAGCTCGCCTCAGGGTTACAATGAGCAGTTCTTC
>TRBJ2-5|TRBD2|17|TRBV5-6|.
CASSFFSSGGPRETQYF
TGTGCCAGCAGCTTTTTTTCTAGCGGGGGACCCCGAGAGACCCAGTACTTC
>TRBJ1-5|.|12|TRBV29-1|.
CSVRTADQPQHF
TGCAGCGTTAGAACAGCCGATCAGCCCCAGCATTTT
>TRBJ2-3|TRBD2|15|TRBV29-1|.
CSVERTSGVTDTQYF
TGCAGCGTTGAACGGACTAGCGGGGTTACAGATACGCAGTATTTT
>TRBJ1-1|TRBD1|14|TRBV18|.
CASSQGQGGTEAFF
TGTGCCAGCTCTCAGGGACAGGGCGGCACTGAAGCTTTCTTT
>TRBJ1-5|TRBD1|14|TRBV19|.
CASSTGQVNQPQHF
TGTGCCAGTAGTACGGGACAGGTGAATCAGCCCCAGCATTTT
>TRBJ1-2|TRBD1|16|TRBV27|.
CASSLMRTGGLGGYTF
TGTGCCAGCAGTTTAATGCGGACAGGGGGCTTGGGTGGCTACACCTTC
>TRBJ2-7|TRBD2|19|TRBV4-1|once
CASSQVIWSSGTFTYEQYF
TGCGCCAGCAGCCAAGTAATTTGGTCTAGCGGGACTTTCACCTACGAGCAGTACTTC
>TRBJ1-1|.|15|TRBV4-1|.
CASSPTGTQNTEAFF
TGCGCCAGCAGCCCTACCGGGACACAAAACACTGAAGCTTTCTTT
>TRBJ1-2|TRBD1|15|TRBV25-1|.
CASSDRQGGLYGYTF
TGTGCCAGCAGTGACCGACAGGGTGGACTCTATGGCTACACCTTC
>TRBJ2-3|.|14|TRBV4-1|.
CASSQFRGTDTQYF
TGCGCCAGCAGCCAATTTCGGGGCACAGATACGCAGTATTTT
>TRBJ1-2|.|13|TRBV2|.
CASSEATDYGYTF
TGTGCCAGCAGTGAAGCCACGGACTATGGCTACACCTTC
>TRBJ1-6|.|15|TRBV25-1|.
CASSEGTVYNSPLHF
TGTGCCAGCAGTGAAGGAACAGTATATAATTCACCCCTCCACTTT
>TRBJ1-1|.|14|TRBV18|once
CASSPPGLGNEAFF
TGTGCCAGCTCACCACCGGGCCTCGGCAATGAAGCTTTCTTT
>TRBJ2-7|.|13|TRBV9|.
CASSGTGSYEQYF
TGTGCCAGCAGCGGAACAGGGTCCTACGAGCAGTACTTC
>TRBJ2-1|.|13|TRBV19|.
CASCHNPYNEQFF
TGTGCCAGTTGCCACAATCCCTACAATGAGCAGTTCTTC
>TRBJ1-2|.|15|TRBV9|.
CASSVDPGAGAGYTF
TGTGCCAGCAGCGTAGACCCCGGGGCAGGGGCTGGCTACACCTTC
>TRBJ1-6|.|15|TRBV7-6|few
CASSAKQGNNSPLHF
TGTGCCAGCAGCGCCAAACAGGGAAATAATTCACCCCTCCACTTT
>TRBJ1-5|TRBD1|15|TRBV19|.
CASISGTGGAQPQHF
TGTGCCAGTATCAGCGGGACAGGGGGTGCTCAGCCCCAGCATTTT
>TRBJ2-4|.|18|TRBV4-2|.
CASSQVSRGTSRRDIQYF
TGTGCCAGCAGCCAAGTAAGTCGGGGTACATCTAGGAGAGACATTCAGTACTTC
>TRBJ2-4|.|13|TRBV6-5|.
CASRAEYKNIQYF
TGTGCCAGCAGGGCCGAATATAAAAACATTCAGTACTTC
>TRBJ2-1|TRBD1|15|TRBV11-2|once
CASSLGTGKDNEQFF
TGTGCCAGCAGCTTAGGGACAGGGAAGGACAATGAGCAGTTCTTC
>TRBJ1-1|TRBD1|14|TRBV4-2|.
CASSPGQGNTEAFF
TGTGCCAGCAGTCCGGGACAGGGGAACACTGAAGCTTTCTTT
>TRBJ2-5|TRBD2|16|TRBV25-1|.
CASSGGRRERVETQYF
TGTGCCAGCAGTGGGGGAAGGCGGGAGCGGGTAGAGACCCAGTACTTC
>TRBJ2-5|.|13|TRBV6-1|.
CASIRSHQETQYF
TGTGCCAGTATCAGGTCTCACCAAGAGACCCAGTACTTC
>TRBJ2-1|TRBD2|15|TRBV29-1|.
CSVGEAGGPHNEQFF
TGCAGCGTTGGTGAGGCGGGAGGGCCCCACAATGAGCAGTTCTTC
>TRBJ2-7|TRBD2|13|TRBV30|.
CAWSRSGTGEQYF
TGTGCCTGGAGTCGTAGCGGGACTGGCGAGCAGTACTTC
>TRBJ2-7|.|13|TRBV7-2|.
CASSFVQSYEQYF
TGTGCCAGCAGCTTCGTACAGTCCTACGAGCAGTACTTC
>TRBJ2-1|.|13|TRBV7-7|.
CASSAKYNNEQFF
TGTGCTAGCAGCGCCAAGTACAACAATGAGCAGTTCTTC
>TRBJ1-2|TRBD1|16|TRBV28|.
CASISGRGPSNYGYTF
TGTGCCAGCATCTCGGGTAGGGGGCCTTCTAACTATGGCTACACCTTC
>TRBJ1-6|TRBD1|17|TRBV15|once
CATSRTGSLGKNSPLHF
TGTGCCACCAGCAGGACAGGGAGCCTTGGGAAAAATTCACCCCTCCACTTT
>TRBJ1-6|.|12|TRBV7-9|.
CAPSSYNSPLHF
TGTGCCCCGAGCTCCTATAATTCACCCCTCCACTTT
>TRBJ2-1|.|16|TRBV5-8|.
CASSMGLLSSYNEQFF
TGTGCCAGCAGCATGGGACTGCTAAGCTCCTACAATGAGCAGTTCTTC
>TRBJ2-7|TRBD2|15|TRBV9|once
CASSVASGISYEQYF
TGTGCCAGCAGCGTTGCTAGCGGGATCTCCTACGAGCAGTACTTC
>TRBJ2-3|TRBD1|14|TRBV19|once
CAIGTGVFTDTQYF
TGTGCCATAGGGACAGGGGTCTTCACAGATACGCAGTATTTT
>TRBJ1-5|.|15|TRBV6-1|.
CASSVDGGLNQPQHF
TGTGCCAGCAGCGTCGACGGGGGGCTTAATCAGCCCCAGCATTTT
>TRBJ2-7|TRBD1|15|TRBV18|.
CASSPQVETGAEQYF
TGTGCCAGCTCACCACAGGTCGAGACAGGGGCCGAGCAGTACTTC
>TRBJ2-7|TRBD1|13|TRBV29-1|.
CSVARGPSYEQYF
TGCAGCGTTGCCAGGGGGCCTTCCTACGAGCAGTACTTC
>TRBJ1-1|.|13|TRBV19|few
CASSWTGGTEAFF
TGTGCCAGTAGCTGGACGGGGGGCACTGAAGCTTTCTTT
>TRBJ2-2|.|16|TRBV30|few
CAWSHYQARITGELFF
TGTGCCTGGAGTCACTACCAAGCTAGGATAACCGGGGAGCTGTTTTTT
>TRBJ1-5|.|13|TRBV7-2|.
CASSLWGDQPQHF
TGTGCCAGCAGCTTGTGGGGGGATCAGCCCCAGCATTTT
>TRBJ2-3|TRBD2|15|TRBV14|.
CASSPGLAGGHTQYF
TGTGCCAGCAGCCCCGGACTAGCGGGGGGCCATACGCAGTATTTT
>TRBJ2-1|.|14|TRBV27|.
CASSLQGAGNEQFF
TGTGCCAGCAGCTTACAGGGTGCTGGCAATGAGCAGTTCTTC
>TRBJ1-1|.|15|TRBV25-1|.
CASRDGGPRGTEAFF
TGTGCCAGCAGGGATGGAGGCCCCCGGGGGACTGAAGCTTTCTTT
>TRBJ1-2|.|13|TRBV7-2|.
CASSLGGADGYTF
TGTGCCAGCAGCTTAGGGGGCGCGGATGGCTACACCTTC
>TRBJ2-7|TRBD2|16|TRBV10-3|once
CAISESRAGGPYEQYF
TGTGCCATCAGTGAGTCAAGAGCGGGGGGGCCTTACGAGCAGTACTTC